This T cell receptor beta chain was identified during a study of T cells after yellow fever vaccination. The study's findings and limits: Few clonotypes appeared in both CD4 and CD8 compartments. Although the secondary response was weaker, it peaked faster, at day 5 versus 15.

This CDR3 spans 15 amino acids. The V segment lost 0 bases and the J segment 3 bases; nucleotides outside the gene matches: 2. The germline V gene has CDR1 MRHNA and CDR2 SNTAGT. UMIs and a universal primer site were added when TCR cDNA was made by 5'RACE template switching. MiXCR, run by TCRdb on the 5' RACE reads, gives a single entry per CDR3 protein. Of about 430,000 distinct CDR3 sequences in the sample, 18% were seen once. This clonotype was found many times. The antigen is undetermined. The rearrangement links TRBV6-4 to TRBJ2-3; 8 bases are a match to TRBD1. The starting material was PBMCs, obtained before the yellow fever booster vaccination. The TCR sequence derives from a man between 18 and 29 years old who received the YFV17D yellow fever vaccine. For the CDR3, the DNA is TGTGCCAGCAGTGACTCTCAGGGGGCAACAGATACGCAGTATTTT. Amino acids: CASSDSQGATDTQYF.